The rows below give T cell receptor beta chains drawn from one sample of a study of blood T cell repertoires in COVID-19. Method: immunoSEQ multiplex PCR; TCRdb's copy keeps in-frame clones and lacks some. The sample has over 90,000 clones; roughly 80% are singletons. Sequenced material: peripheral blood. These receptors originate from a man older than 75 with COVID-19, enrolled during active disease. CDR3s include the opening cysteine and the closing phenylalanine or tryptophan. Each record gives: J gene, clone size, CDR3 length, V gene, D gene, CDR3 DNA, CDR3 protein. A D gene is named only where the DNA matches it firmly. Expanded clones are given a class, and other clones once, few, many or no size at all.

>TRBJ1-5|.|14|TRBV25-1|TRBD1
TGTGCCAGCAGTGAGGGACAGGGGGGACAGCCCCAGCATTTT
CASSEGQGGQPQHF
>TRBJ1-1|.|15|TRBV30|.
TGTGCCTGGAGTCGGGCGGGGAGGTTCGGCACTGAAGCTTTCTTT
CAWSRAGRFGTEAFF
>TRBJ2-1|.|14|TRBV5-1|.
TGCGCCAGCAGCTGGAGGACAGATAGCGCTGAGCAGTTCTTC
CASSWRTDSAEQFF
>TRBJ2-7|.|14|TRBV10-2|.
TGCGCCAGCAGTGATCGGGGTTTCGCCTACGAGCAGTACTTC
CASSDRGFAYEQYF
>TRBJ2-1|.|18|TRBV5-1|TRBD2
TGCGCCAGCAGCTCGTCGGCTAGCGGGAGGGCCTTGTTCAATGAGCAGTTCTTC
CASSSSASGRALFNEQFF
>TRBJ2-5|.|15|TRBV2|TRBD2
TGTGCCAGCAATGCGGGGCTAGCGGTCCAAGAGACCCAGTACTTC
CASNAGLAVQETQYF
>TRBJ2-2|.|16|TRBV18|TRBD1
TGTGCCAGCTCACCACGGACAGGGCCGAACACCGGGGAGCTGTTTTTT
CASSPRTGPNTGELFF
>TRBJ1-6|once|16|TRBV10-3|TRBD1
TGTGCCATCAGTGAGTGGGACAGGGGGGATAATTCACCCCTCCACTTT
CAISEWDRGDNSPLHF
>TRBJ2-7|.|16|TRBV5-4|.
TGTGCCAGCAGCGGATTTGGACTGGCGGATCCCTACGAGCAGTACTTC
CASSGFGLADPYEQYF
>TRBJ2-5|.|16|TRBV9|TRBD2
TGTGCCAGCAGCGTAGGAGTAGCGGGGGTGGAAGAGACCCAGTACTTC
CASSVGVAGVEETQYF
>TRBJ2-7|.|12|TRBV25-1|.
TGTGCCAGCAGTGATCCCTACAGGGAACAGTACTTC
CASSDPYREQYF
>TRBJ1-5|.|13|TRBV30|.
TGTGCCTTAAGCAGGGGTGACAATCAGCCCCAGCATTTT
CALSRGDNQPQHF
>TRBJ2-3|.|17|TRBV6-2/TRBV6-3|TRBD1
TGTGCCAGCAGTTACACCCGAGACAGGGGGCGGACAGATACGCAGTATTTT
CASSYTRDRGRTDTQYF
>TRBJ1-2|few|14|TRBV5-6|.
TGTGCCAGCAGCTTGGTATGGGAGAACTATGGCTACACCTTC
CASSLVWENYGYTF
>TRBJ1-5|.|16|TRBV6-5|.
TGTGCCAGCAGTTCCGACAGGCGCGGTAGCAATCAGCCCCAGCATTTT
CASSSDRRGSNQPQHF
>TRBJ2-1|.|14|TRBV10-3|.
TGTGCCATCTGGGCGGGGAGCTCCTACAATGAGCAGTTCTTC
CAIWAGSSYNEQFF
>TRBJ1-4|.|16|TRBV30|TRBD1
TGTGCCTGGGGGTCCGGGACAGGTGCAACTAATGAAAAACTGTTTTTT
CAWGSGTGATNEKLFF
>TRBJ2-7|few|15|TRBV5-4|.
TGTGCCAGCAGCGACAAACGCTCGGGGTCGAGGGAGCAGTACTTC
CASSDKRSGSREQYF
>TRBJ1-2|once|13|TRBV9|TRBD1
TGTGCCAGCAGCAGGGACAGGGGTTATGGCTACACCTTC
CASSRDRGYGYTF
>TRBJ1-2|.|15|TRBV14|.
TGTGCCAGCAGCCAAGATCCCCTCTTTGGCCCCGGCTACACCTTC
CASSQDPLFGPGYTF